This T cell receptor (beta chain) appears in the sequencing data of a study of regulatory T cells in long-lasting Graves disease. Study results and limitations: Whereas roughly 1,000 public clonotypes were shared by new patients, persistent patients shared more, at some 2,900.

Described time point: newly diagnosed GD, antithyroid drugs for less than 3 months. Construction of the TCR library relied on RNA isolated from PBMCs. This clonotype was seen only a few times. Its antigen is currently unknown. Construction of the TCR beta libraries employed iRepertoire HTBI primers in conjunction with Arm-PCR of CDR3 regions. TCRdb ran MiXCR on the multiplex PCR reads and lists one entry per CDR3 protein. The sample records around 450,000 distinct CDR3 sequences, approximately 15% being singletons. These sequences were also reported in another study, on T cells in Graves' hyperthyroidism and ophthalmopathy.

The source of this sequence is a woman between 40 and 50 years old with Graves disease. The material sequenced was peripheral blood mononuclear cells (PBMCs), taken at new diagnosis, from a patient treated with antithyroid drugs.

DNA of the CDR3: TGTGCCAGCAGTCAGGTGGGGGACTACTACGAGCAGTACTTC. It is translated as CASSQVGDYYEQYF. This chain joins TRBV6-2 or TRBV6-3 and TRBJ2-7; 7 bases fit TRBD2. The germline gives CDR1 MNHEY, CDR2 SVGEGT. The CDR3 is 14 amino acids. Trimming at V came to 5 bases and at J to 3 bases, leaving 7 bases not matched to a gene.